The clone carrying this T cell receptor (beta chain) turned up a few times. This specimen belongs to a study of blood T cells in healthy people across ages. Study summary: About one barcoded beta molecule per two T cells came from capture by template switching.

Through a sample-barcoded 5' primer and a J-beta primer mix, a second PCR was run for roughly 6 to 11 cycles. Every cDNA molecule bore a tag from a template-switch adaptor containing 12 random nucleotides. One entry per CDR3 protein, called by TCRdb with MiXCR from the 5' RACE reads. Of 550,000 to 600,000 distinct CDR3 sequences in the sample, around 50% were seen once. With V trimmed by 6 bases and J by 2 bases, 6 bases remained unmatched. In germline, CDR1 is LGHDT, CDR2 YNNKEL (reference sequence). CDR3 length equals 15 residues. This sequence originates from an elderly man in good health. The chain links TRBV3-1 to TRBJ2-3; 9 bases are a match to TRBD2. Specimen: blood. The CDR3 bases are TGTGCCAGCAGTGGGGGCGGGGGGGCCACAGATACGCAGTATTTT. Its protein is CASSGGGGATDTQYF.